What follows is one T cell receptor (beta chain) and its context. Its specificity is not known. This specimen comes from a study of T cell responses to AZD1222 COVID-19 vaccine. Findings of the study overall: CD4 TCRs associated with vaccination spanned spike, dominating at 160-218 and 743-854. With two AZD1222 doses given, Spike-specific TCR breadth and depth both rose. Nearly half of unique spike-specific TCRs reportedly avoided B.1.351 and B.1.1.7 mutated regions.

The germline V gene encodes CDR1 MNHEY and CDR2 SVGEGT. The junction had 4 bases not matched to a gene; V was cut back by 4 bases and J by 4 bases. The CDR3 is 14 amino acids. Profiled with immunoSEQ multiplex PCR; TCRdb holds only in-frame clones, not every one. The sample shows approximately 100,000 clones, about 90% of them seen only once. Sequences were derived from peripheral blood, sampled 28 days after the second AZD1222 dose. The V call is TRBV6-2 or TRBV6-3, the J call TRBJ2-3, with 8 positions matching TRBD2. The receptor was derived from an adult who received the AZD1222 COVID-19 vaccine. The CDR3 region is CASSSGGRADTQYF. The CDR3 DNA is TGTGCCAGCAGTTCGGGGGGGCGGGCAGATACGCAGTATTTT.